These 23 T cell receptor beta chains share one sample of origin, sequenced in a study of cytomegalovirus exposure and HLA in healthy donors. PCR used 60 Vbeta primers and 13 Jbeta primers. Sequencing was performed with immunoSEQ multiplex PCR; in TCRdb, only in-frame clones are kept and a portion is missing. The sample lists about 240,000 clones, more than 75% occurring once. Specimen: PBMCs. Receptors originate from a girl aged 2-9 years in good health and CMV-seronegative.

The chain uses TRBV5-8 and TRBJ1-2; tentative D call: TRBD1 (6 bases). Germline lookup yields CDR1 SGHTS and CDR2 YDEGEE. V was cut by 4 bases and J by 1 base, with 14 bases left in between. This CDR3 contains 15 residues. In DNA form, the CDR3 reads TGTGCCAGCAGCGTGGGATACAGGGTTAACTATGGCTACACCTTC. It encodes CASSVGYRVNYGYTF.

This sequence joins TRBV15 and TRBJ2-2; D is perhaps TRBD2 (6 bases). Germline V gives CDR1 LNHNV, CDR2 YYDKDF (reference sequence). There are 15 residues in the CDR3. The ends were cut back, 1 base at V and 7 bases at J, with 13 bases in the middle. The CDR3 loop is CATSRARELVGELFF. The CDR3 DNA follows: TGTGCCACCAGCAGAGCACGGGAGCTGGTCGGGGAGCTGTTTTTT.

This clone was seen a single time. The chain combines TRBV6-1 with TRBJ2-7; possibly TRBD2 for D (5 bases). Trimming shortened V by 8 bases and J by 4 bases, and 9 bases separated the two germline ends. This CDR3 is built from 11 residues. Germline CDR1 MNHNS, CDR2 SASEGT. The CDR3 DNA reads TGTGCCAGCGGGCGGGTGTACGAGCAGTACTTC. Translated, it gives CASGRVYEQYF.

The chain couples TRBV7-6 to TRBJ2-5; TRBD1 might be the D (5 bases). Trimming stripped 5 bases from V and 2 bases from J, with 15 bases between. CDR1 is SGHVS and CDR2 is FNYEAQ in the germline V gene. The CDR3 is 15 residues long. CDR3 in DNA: TGTGCCAGCAGCCCATGGGGCGGAGAGCAAGAGACCCAGTACTTC. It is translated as CASSPWGGEQETQYF.

CDR3: CASREPGTGGSYNSPLHF. CDR3 nucleotides: TGCGCCAGCAGGGAACCCGGGACAGGGGGATCCTATAATTCACCCCTCCACTTT. The chain recombines TRBV10-2 with TRBJ1-6, with 11 bases aligning to TRBD1. J lost 1 base, V lost 6 bases, and 8 bases had no gene match. The CDR3 consists of 18 residues. The V gene's germline CDR1 is WSHSY and CDR2 SAAADI.

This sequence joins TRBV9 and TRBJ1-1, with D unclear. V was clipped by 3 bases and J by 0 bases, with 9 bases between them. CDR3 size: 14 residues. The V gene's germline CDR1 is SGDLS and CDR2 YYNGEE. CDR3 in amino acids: CASSATYMNTEAFF. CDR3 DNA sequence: TGTGCCAGCAGCGCGACTTACATGAACACTGAAGCTTTCTTT.

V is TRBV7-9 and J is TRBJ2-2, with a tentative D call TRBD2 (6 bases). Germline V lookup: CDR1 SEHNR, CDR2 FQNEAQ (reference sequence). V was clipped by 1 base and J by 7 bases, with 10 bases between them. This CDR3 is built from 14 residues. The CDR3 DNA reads TGTGCCAGCAGCTTAGTCGGGAGTGACGGGGAGCTGTTTTTT. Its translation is CASSLVGSDGELFF.

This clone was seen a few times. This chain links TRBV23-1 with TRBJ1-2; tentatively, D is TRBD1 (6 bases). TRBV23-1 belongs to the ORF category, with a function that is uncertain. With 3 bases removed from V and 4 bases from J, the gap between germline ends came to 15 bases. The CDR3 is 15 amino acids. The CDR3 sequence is CASSQGRGALYGYTF. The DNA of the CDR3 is TGCGCCAGCAGTCAGGGCAGGGGCGCCCTCTATGGCTACACCTTC.

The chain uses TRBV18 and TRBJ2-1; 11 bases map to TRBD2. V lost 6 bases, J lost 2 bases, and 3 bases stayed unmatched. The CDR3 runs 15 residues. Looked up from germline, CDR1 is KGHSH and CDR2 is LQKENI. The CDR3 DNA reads TGTGCCAGCTCCCCTAGCGGGAGGACCTACAATGAGCAGTTCTTC. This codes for CASSPSGRTYNEQFF. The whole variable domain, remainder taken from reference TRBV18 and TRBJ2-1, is NAGVMQNPRHLVRRRGQEARLRCSPMKGHSHVYWYRQLPEEGLKFMVYLQKENIIDESGMPKERFSAEFPKEGPSILRIQQVVRGDSAAYFCASSPSGRTYNEQFFGPGTRLTVL.

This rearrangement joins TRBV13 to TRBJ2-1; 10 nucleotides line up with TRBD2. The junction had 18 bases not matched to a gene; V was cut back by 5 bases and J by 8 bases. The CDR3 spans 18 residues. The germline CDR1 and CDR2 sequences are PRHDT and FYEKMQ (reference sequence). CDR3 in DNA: TGTGCCAGCAGCCTCCATCTAGGGCAAGCGGGAGGGTCGGATGAGCAGTTCTTC. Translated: CASSLHLGQAGGSDEQFF.

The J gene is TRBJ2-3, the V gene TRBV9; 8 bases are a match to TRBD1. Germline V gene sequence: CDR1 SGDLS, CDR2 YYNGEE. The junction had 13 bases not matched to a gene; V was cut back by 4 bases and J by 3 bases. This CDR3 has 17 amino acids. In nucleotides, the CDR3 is TGTGCCAGCAGCCCATACCTCCAGGGGGCAACGACAGATACGCAGTATTTT. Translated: CASSPYLQGATTDTQYF.

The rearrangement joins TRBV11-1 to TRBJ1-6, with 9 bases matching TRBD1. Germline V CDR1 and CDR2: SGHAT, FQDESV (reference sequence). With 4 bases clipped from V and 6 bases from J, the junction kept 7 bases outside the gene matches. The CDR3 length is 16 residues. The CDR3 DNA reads TGTGCCAGCAGCTCTGGGACAGGGAGATCTAATTCACCCCTCCACTTT. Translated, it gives CASSSGTGRSNSPLHF.

For the CDR3, the DNA is TGTGCCTACCGGGACAGGGGCCATGGCTACACCTTC. Amino acid sequence: CAYRDRGHGYTF. V gene TRBV30 combines with J gene TRBJ1-2, with 10 nucleotides matching TRBD1. The CDR3 covers 12 residues. Germline CDR1 and CDR2: GTSNPN and SVGIG (reference sequence). Trimming took 7 bases from V and 6 from J; bases not matched to a gene: 5.

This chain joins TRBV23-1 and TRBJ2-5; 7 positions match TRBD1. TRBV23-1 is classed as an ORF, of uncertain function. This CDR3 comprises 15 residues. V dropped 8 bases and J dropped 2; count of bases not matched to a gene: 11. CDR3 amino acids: CASGIQSRGQETQYF. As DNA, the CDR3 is TGCGCCAGCGGAATACAATCCAGGGGGCAAGAGACCCAGTACTTC.

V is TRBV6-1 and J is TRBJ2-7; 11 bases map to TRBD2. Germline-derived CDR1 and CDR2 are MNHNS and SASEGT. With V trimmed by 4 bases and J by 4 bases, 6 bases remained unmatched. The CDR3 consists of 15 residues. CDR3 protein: CASSVRTSGQYEQYF. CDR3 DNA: TGTGCCAGCAGTGTCAGGACTAGCGGGCAATACGAGCAGTACTTC.

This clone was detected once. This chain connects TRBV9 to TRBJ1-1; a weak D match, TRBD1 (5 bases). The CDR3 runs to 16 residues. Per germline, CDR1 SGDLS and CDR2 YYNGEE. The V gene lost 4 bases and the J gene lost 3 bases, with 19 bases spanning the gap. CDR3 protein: CASSTSRGGLDTEAFF. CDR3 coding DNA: TGTGCCAGCAGCACAAGTAGGGGTGGGTTGGACACTGAAGCTTTCTTT.

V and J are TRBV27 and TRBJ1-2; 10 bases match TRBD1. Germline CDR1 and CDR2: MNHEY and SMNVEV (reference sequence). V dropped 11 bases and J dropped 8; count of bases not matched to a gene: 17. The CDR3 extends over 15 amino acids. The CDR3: CAAGDRGFRPYGYTF. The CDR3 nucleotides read TGTGCCGCCGGGGACAGGGGTTTTCGCCCCTACGGCTACACCTTC.

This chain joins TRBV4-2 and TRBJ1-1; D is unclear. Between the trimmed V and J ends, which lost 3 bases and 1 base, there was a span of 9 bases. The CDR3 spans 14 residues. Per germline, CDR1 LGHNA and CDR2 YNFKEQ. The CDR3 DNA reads TGTGCCAGCAGCCAGGGAGGACCGAACACTGAAGCTTTCTTT. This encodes CASSQGGPNTEAFF.

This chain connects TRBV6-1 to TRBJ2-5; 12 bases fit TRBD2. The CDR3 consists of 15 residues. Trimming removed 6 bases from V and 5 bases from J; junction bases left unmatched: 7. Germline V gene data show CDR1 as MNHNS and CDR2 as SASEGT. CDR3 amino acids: CASRQLAGGRETQYF. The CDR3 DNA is TGTGCCAGCAGGCAACTAGCGGGGGGCCGGGAGACCCAGTACTTC.

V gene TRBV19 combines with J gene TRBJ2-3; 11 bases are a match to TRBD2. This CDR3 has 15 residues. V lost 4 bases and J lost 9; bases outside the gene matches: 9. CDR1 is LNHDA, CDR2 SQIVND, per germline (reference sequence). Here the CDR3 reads CASSNLAGGRVTQYF. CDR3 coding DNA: TGTGCCAGTAGTAACCTAGCGGGGGGCCGGGTAACGCAGTATTTT.

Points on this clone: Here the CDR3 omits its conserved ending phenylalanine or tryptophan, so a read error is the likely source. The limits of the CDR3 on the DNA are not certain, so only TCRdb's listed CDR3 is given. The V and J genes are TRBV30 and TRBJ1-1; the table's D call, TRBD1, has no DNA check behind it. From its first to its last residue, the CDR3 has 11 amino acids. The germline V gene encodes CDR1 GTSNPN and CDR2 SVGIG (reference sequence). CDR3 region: CAWALGTAQLL.

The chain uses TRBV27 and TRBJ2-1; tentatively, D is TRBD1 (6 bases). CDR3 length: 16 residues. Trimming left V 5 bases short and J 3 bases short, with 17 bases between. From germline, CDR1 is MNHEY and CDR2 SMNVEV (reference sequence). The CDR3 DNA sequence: TGTGCCAGCAGTAGCTTCGGACAGTCCCTCTACAATGAGCAGTTCTTC. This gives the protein CASSSFGQSLYNEQFF.

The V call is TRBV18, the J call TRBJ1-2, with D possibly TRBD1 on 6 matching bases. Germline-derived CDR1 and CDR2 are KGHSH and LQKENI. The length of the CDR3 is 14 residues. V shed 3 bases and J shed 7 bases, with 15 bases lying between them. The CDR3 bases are TGTGCCAGCTCACCGGGAACAGGGTTGGGTGGCTACACCTTC. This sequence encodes CASSPGTGLGGYTF.